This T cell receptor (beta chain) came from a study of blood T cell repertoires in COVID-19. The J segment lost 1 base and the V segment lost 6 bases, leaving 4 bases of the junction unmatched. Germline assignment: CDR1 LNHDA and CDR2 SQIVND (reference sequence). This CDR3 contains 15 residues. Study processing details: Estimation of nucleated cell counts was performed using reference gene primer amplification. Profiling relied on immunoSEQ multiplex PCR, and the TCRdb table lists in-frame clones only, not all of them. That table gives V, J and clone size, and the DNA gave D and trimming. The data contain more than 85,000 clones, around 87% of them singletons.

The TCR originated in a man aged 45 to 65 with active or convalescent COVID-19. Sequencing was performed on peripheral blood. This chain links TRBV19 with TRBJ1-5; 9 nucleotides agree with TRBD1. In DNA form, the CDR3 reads TGTGCCAGTAGCGGACAGGGGACGAGCAATCAGCCCCAGCATTTT. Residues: CASSGQGTSNQPQHF.